This is a list of T cell receptor beta chains from one sample in a study of cytomegalovirus exposure and HLA in healthy donors. Some clones are missing from TCRdb's copy, which holds only in-frame ones; the method was immunoSEQ multiplex PCR. The sample contains around 180,000 clones, 84% of which appear only once. Sequencing used PBMCs. The source of these receptors is a boy under 18 in good health and CMV-seronegative. The CDR3 runs from the conserved cysteine through the conserved F or W. The D gene is left open where the match is weak. The listing skips clone size in some rows; elsewhere it reads once, few, many or a size class.

V gene	clone size	D gene	CDR3 length	J gene	CDR3 DNA	CDR3 protein
TRBV19	NA	TRBD1	14	TRBJ2-2	TGTGCCAGTACCCGACAGGGAAACACCGGGGAGCTGTTTTTT	CASTRQGNTGELFF
TRBV14	NA	NA	17	TRBJ2-3	TGTGCCAGCAGCCAAGATATCTGGGGACAAAGCGCAGATACGCAGTATTTT	CASSQDIWGQSADTQYF
TRBV6-5	NA	NA	14	TRBJ1-5	TGTGCCAGCAGTTACGGGGCAGAAGAACAGCCCCAGCATTTT	CASSYGAEEQPQHF
TRBV7-9	NA	NA	13	TRBJ1-1	TGTGCCAGCAGCTTCGGGGGGAACACTGAAGCTTTCTTT	CASSFGGNTEAFF
TRBV6-5	once	NA	13	TRBJ2-1	TGTGCCAGCACTGGGCTGATTGACAATGAGCAGTTCTTC	CASTGLIDNEQFF
TRBV4-1	NA	TRBD2	18	TRBJ2-4	TGCGCCAGCAGCCAAGGTACGGGGGGGCGGTCGGCCAAAAACATTCAGTACTTC	CASSQGTGGRSAKNIQYF
TRBV11-2	NA	NA	13	TRBJ1-1	TGTGCCAGCAGCTTAGCAGGGTACACTGAAGCTTTCTTT	CASSLAGYTEAFF
TRBV5-1	NA	NA	15	TRBJ1-1	TGCGCCAGCAGCTTGGCGAGGAGGAAGAACACTGAAGCTTTCTTT	CASSLARRKNTEAFF
TRBV30	NA	TRBD1	14	TRBJ1-5	TGTGCCTGGCAGGGGGAAAATAGCAATCAGCCCCAGCATTTT	CAWQGENSNQPQHF
TRBV10-3	NA	NA	17	TRBJ2-2	TGTGCCATCAGTGGAGTGGATTTCGGGAGCCGCTACGGGGAGCTGTTTTTT	CAISGVDFGSRYGELFF
TRBV27	few	TRBD2	13	TRBJ2-7	TGTGCCAGCAGAGGACTAGATATGGGCGAGCAGTACTTC	CASRGLDMGEQYF
TRBV29-1	few	TRBD2	14	TRBJ2-1	TGCAGCGCCATAGCGGGAGGGCCTGGGAATGAGCAGTTCTTC	CSAIAGGPGNEQFF
TRBV7-9	NA	TRBD2	17	TRBJ2-1	TGTGCCAGCAGCTTAGGTAGCGGGGGGGGCCCCAACAATGAGCAGTTCTTC	CASSLGSGGGPNNEQFF
TRBV6-5	NA	NA	13	TRBJ1-2	TGTGCCAGCAGTTACATGAGGGCACATGGCTACACCTTC	CASSYMRAHGYTF
TRBV11-3	NA	TRBD1	16	TRBJ2-3	TGTGCCAGCAGCTTGGGAACAGGGGGCCGCACAGATACGCAGTATTTT	CASSLGTGGRTDTQYF
TRBV9	NA	TRBD1	16	TRBJ1-2	TGTGCCAGCAGCGTAGGGGGGACAGGGCTACGGTATGGCTACACCTTC	CASSVGGTGLRYGYTF
TRBV5-4	once	NA	13	TRBJ1-2	TGTGCCAGCAGCTCCAGGGGATTGCGGGGCTACACCTTC	CASSSRGLRGYTF
TRBV10-3	NA	TRBD1	13	TRBJ1-2	TGTGCCCTCGGACAGGGGGCGAACTATGGCTACACCTTC	CALGQGANYGYTF
TRBV10-1	NA	NA	16	TRBJ2-5	TGCGCCAGCAGTGAGCCAACGGGCCAAAGGCGGGTGAAGGTTAACTTC	CASSEPTGQRRVKVNF
TRBV19	NA	TRBD1	14	TRBJ2-1	TGTGCCAGTAGGGCCGGGGGACAGGGGAATGAGCAGTTCTTC	CASRAGGQGNEQFF
TRBV2	NA	TRBD2	18	TRBJ2-5	TGTGCCAGCAGTCGCCTTGTCACTAGCGGGGGAGTTGGAGAGACCCAGTACTTC	CASSRLVTSGGVGETQYF
TRBV7-3	NA	NA	13	TRBJ1-1	TGTGCCAGCAGCACCCGGGGGGGCACTGAAGCTTTCTTT	CASSTRGGTEAFF
TRBV6-4	NA	TRBD1	13	TRBJ1-2	TGTGCCAGCAGTGAGACAGGGATCTCCGGCTACACCTTC	CASSETGISGYTF
TRBV19	NA	NA	14	TRBJ1-4	TGTGCCAGTAGTACCCTTGCAACTAATGAAAAACTGTTTTTT	CASSTLATNEKLFF
TRBV18	NA	TRBD1	13	TRBJ2-5	TGTGCCAGCTCACCACAGGGGGCAGAGACCCAGTACTTC	CASSPQGAETQYF
TRBV30	few	TRBD1	15	TRBJ2-1	TGTGCCTGGAGTGTACGGGGGACAGGGTGGAATGAGCAGTTCTTC	CAWSVRGTGWNEQFF
TRBV30	once	NA	14	TRBJ1-1	TGTGCCTGGAGGCGGGTTTTCATGAACACTGAAGCTTTCTTT	CAWRRVFMNTEAFF
TRBV7-2	NA	NA	15	TRBJ2-5	TGTGCCAGCAGCCCCGACAGGGGAGGGAAGGAGACCCAGTACTTC	CASSPDRGGKETQYF
TRBV9	NA	NA	16	TRBJ2-7	TGTGCCAGCAGCGTAGAAATAGGGGCCCTCTCCTACGAGCAGTACTTC	CASSVEIGALSYEQYF